Shown below are 20 T cell receptor beta chains from a single sample sequenced in a study of blood T cell repertoires in COVID-19. Sequencing was performed with immunoSEQ multiplex PCR; in TCRdb, only in-frame clones are kept and a portion is missing. Altogether more than 85,000 clones are present, approximately 90% being singletons, with the ten largest covering less than 3.5%. What was sequenced was peripheral blood. The receptors originated from a woman aged 45 to 65 with acute or convalescent COVID-19.

V and J are TRBV7-2 and TRBJ2-1; D perhaps matches TRBD2 (6 bases). Germline loops: CDR1 SGHTA, CDR2 FQGNSA. This CDR3 spans 15 amino acids. Trimming left V 5 bases short and J 1 base short, with 12 bases between. In DNA, the CDR3 is TGTGCCAGCAGCCAACATGCGGGGTCCTACAATGAGCAGTTCTTC. This encodes CASSQHAGSYNEQFF.

V gene TRBV5-4 combines with J gene TRBJ2-1, with 11 bases identical to TRBD2. Germline trimming cut 0 bases from V and 10 bases from J; bases unmatched to any gene: 3. Looked up from germline, CDR1 is SGHNT and CDR2 is YYREEE (reference sequence). The length of the CDR3 is 14 residues. The CDR3 loop reads CASSLASGRNEQFF. Here the CDR3 DNA reads TGTGCCAGCAGCTTGGCTAGCGGGAGGAACGAGCAGTTCTTC.

The rearrangement uses TRBV24-1 and TRBJ2-2; 7 bases are shared with TRBD2. V gave up 9 bases and J gave up 4 bases; unmatched junction bases: 7. The CDR3 sequence is 14 residues long. Germline loops: CDR1 KGHDR, CDR2 SFDVKD. CDR3 protein: CATEGRGITGELFF. The CDR3 DNA reads TGTGCCACCGAGGGGAGGGGAATCACCGGGGAGCTGTTTTTT.

This clone was detected once. DNA for the CDR3: TGTGCCAGCAGCGCCGACAGTCAGCCCCAGCATTTT. Translating gives CASSADSQPQHF. The chain links TRBV2 to TRBJ1-5; D perhaps matches TRBD1 (5 bases). Per the germline V gene, CDR1 is SNHLY and CDR2 is FYNNEI. V shed 6 bases and J shed 6 bases, with 9 bases lying between them. The CDR3 has 12 residues.

V gene TRBV6-5 combines with J gene TRBJ1-4; 7 bases agree with TRBD1. The CDR3 length is 12 residues. From germline, CDR1 is MNHEY and CDR2 SVGAGI. J lost 7 bases, V lost 9 bases, and 5 bases had no gene match. The CDR3 DNA follows: TGTGCCAGTCTTCGACAGGGTGAAAAACTGTTTTTT. Amino acids: CASLRQGEKLFF.

The chain is built from TRBV28 and TRBJ2-7; TRBD2 matches 12 bases. The ends lost 2 bases at V and 3 bases at J; junction bases unmatched: 8. CDR1 is MDHEN and CDR2 is SYDVKM in the germline V gene. The CDR3 has 17 residues. The CDR3 sequence is CASSLPSGRARDYEQYF. The DNA for the CDR3 is TGTGCCAGCAGTTTACCTAGCGGGAGGGCCCGGGACTACGAGCAGTACTTC.

The table lists this clone with a count of one. The gene calls are TRBV7-9 and TRBJ2-1, with D possibly matching TRBD2 (7 bases). In germline, CDR1 is SEHNR, CDR2 FQNEAQ (reference sequence). This CDR3 spans 16 amino acids. V lost 6 bases, J lost 0 bases, and 15 bases lay in between. The CDR3 DNA sequence: TGTGCCAGCAGTCGGGGGGCCTTAATCTCCTACAATGAGCAGTTCTTC. It codes for CASSRGALISYNEQFF.

This clone was found a few times. The chain joins TRBV7-9 to TRBJ2-7; the match to TRBD2 covers 11 bases. This CDR3 spans 17 amino acids. CDR1 SEHNR and CDR2 FQNEAQ come from the germline V gene (reference sequence). V was pared by 0 bases and J by 3 bases, with 7 bases of the junction left unmatched. CDR3 residues: CASSLAATSGVNYEQYF. The CDR3 region has the DNA TGTGCCAGCAGCTTAGCCGCGACTAGCGGGGTAAACTACGAGCAGTACTTC.

The chain has TRBV5-1 and TRBJ2-1, with 8 nucleotides matching TRBD2. Germline V gene data show CDR1 as SGHRS and CDR2 as YFSETQ. The V gene end was trimmed by 0 bases and the J gene end by 10 bases; junction bases not matched to a gene: 12. The CDR3 is 16 residues long. CDR3 sequence: CASSLVAGGPNEEQFF. The CDR3 region has the DNA TGCGCCAGCAGCTTGGTTGCGGGAGGCCCAAACGAGGAGCAGTTCTTC.

The rearrangement uses TRBV7-9 and TRBJ1-6; a possible D gene is TRBD1 (5 bases). V was trimmed by 5 bases and J by 7 bases, leaving 9 bases between them. The CDR3 sequence is 13 residues long. CDR1 and CDR2 (germline): SEHNR, FQNEAQ (reference sequence). The CDR3: CASSQGPNSPLHF. CDR3 DNA: TGTGCCAGCAGCCAGGGCCCCAATTCACCCCTCCACTTT.

J is TRBJ1-1 and V is TRBV12-3 or TRBV12-4, with D hard to call. The CDR3 extends over 13 amino acids. Trimming left V 5 bases short and J 0 bases short, with 7 bases between. In nucleotides, the CDR3 is TGTGCCAGCAGTCCCGGGATGAACACTGAAGCTTTCTTT. Translating gives CASSPGMNTEAFF.

For this clone: The sample holds other DNA sequences that translate to the same CDR3. This chain connects TRBV5-1 to TRBJ1-1, with 7 bases fitting TRBD1. V lost 0 bases to trimming and J lost 4 bases; unmatched junction nucleotides: 0. The CDR3 has 13 residues. Looked up from germline, CDR1 is SGHRS and CDR2 is YFSETQ. The CDR3 loop is CASSLDRGTEAFF. The CDR3, as DNA: TGCGCCAGCAGCTTGGACAGGGGCACTGAAGCTTTCTTT.

V gene TRBV21-1 combines with J gene TRBJ2-1; TRBD1 is the table's D call, not checked against the DNA. TRBV21-1 represents a pseudogene. CDR3 size: 16 residues. CDR3 bases: TGTGCCAGCAGCAAAATAGGGGGCATTCAGAGGAATGAGCAGTTCTTC. Protein: CASSKIGGIQRNEQFF.

The chain uses TRBV19 and TRBJ2-1; D not certain. Germline CDR1 and CDR2: LNHDA and SQIVND (reference sequence). Trimming removed 4 bases at V and 3 bases at J, with 7 bases between. There are 13 residues in the CDR3. The CDR3 spells CASSTTIYNEQFF. CDR3 nucleotides: TGTGCCAGTAGTACGACAATCTACAATGAGCAGTTCTTC.

This clone appeared once. The V call is TRBV29-1, the J call TRBJ1-1, with D unclear. Germline V lookup: CDR1 SQVTM, CDR2 ANQGSEA. The CDR3 contains 11 residues. Trimming removed 7 bases from V and 1 base from J, with 7 bases in between. In DNA form, the CDR3 reads TGCAGCGGGCTTGGGAACACTGAAGCTTTCTTT. Its translation: CSGLGNTEAFF.

V gene TRBV5-1 combines with J gene TRBJ2-2; D is unclear. Deletions cut 1 base from V and 4 bases from J, with 5 bases between. The CDR3 totals 13 residues. Per germline, CDR1 SGHRS and CDR2 YFSETQ. For the CDR3, the DNA is TGCGCCAGCAGCTTGTACGGCACCGGGGAGCTGTTTTTT. As protein: CASSLYGTGELFF.

V is TRBV29-1 and J is TRBJ2-1; perhaps TRBD2 as D (5 bases). There are 14 residues in the CDR3. Germline V CDR1 and CDR2: SQVTM, ANQGSEA. V lost 7 bases and J 9 bases, leaving 22 bases between the germline ends. The DNA for the CDR3 is TGCAGCGGACGCGGACTCCTCTCGGTGTCTGAGCAGTTCTTC. Translated: CSGRGLLSVSEQFF.

The chain is built from TRBV6-5 and TRBJ2-1; 7 bases map to TRBD2. The CDR3 contains 16 residues. The germline V gene has CDR1 MNHEY and CDR2 SVGAGI. With V trimmed by 0 bases and J by 6 bases, 8 bases remained unmatched. As DNA, the CDR3 is TGTGCCAGCAGTTACTCGAGGCGGGAGTACCTCAATGAGCAGTTCTTC. It specifies CASSYSRREYLNEQFF.

The chain couples TRBV7-9 to TRBJ2-3, with D maybe TRBD1 (6 bases). CDR1 is SEHNR and CDR2 is FQNEAQ in the germline V gene (reference sequence). V lost 6 bases and J 2 bases, leaving 12 bases between the germline ends. The CDR3 has 14 residues. The DNA of the CDR3 is TGTGCCAGCAGGACACAGGGTTCCACAGATACGCAGTATTTT. Encoded protein: CASRTQGSTDTQYF.

This clone was observed once. V usage is TRBV30 and J usage is TRBJ2-2; 7 nucleotides line up with TRBD1. Germline CDR1 GTSNPN, CDR2 SVGIG (reference sequence). J was trimmed by 2 bases and V by 1 base; bases with no gene match: 1. The CDR3 contains 14 residues. In nucleotides, the CDR3 is TGTGCCTGGAGTGGGGACAGTAACACCGGGGAGCTGTTTTTT. Translating it yields CAWSGDSNTGELFF.